One sample yielded the 14 T cell receptor beta chains listed below, sequenced in a study of CD8+CD57+ T cells in acquired aplastic anemia. Profiling of TCR beta VDJ combinations and CDR3 sequences used genomic DNA as template. MiXCR, applied by TCRdb to the reads, yields one record per CDR3 protein. The sample lists hundreds of thousands of distinct CDR3 sequences; approximately 79% were seen once. Sequencing involved patients with CD8+CD57+ cell expansion previously shown by flow cytometry. The source material was sorted CD4+, CD8+, or CD8+CD57+ T cells (not recorded which) from PBMCs. These receptors were obtained from a human donor with aplastic anemia.

This clonotype was counted once. Because it lacks the conserved phenylalanine or tryptophan at the end, this CDR3 is likely a read error. No DNA is shown, since the ends of the CDR3 on it are uncertain; the CDR3 is the one TCRdb lists. J is TRBJ2-4 and V is TRBV15. The CDR3 spans 12 amino acids, including both terminal residues. CDR1 and CDR2 (germline): LNHNV, YYDKDF (reference sequence). The CDR3 spells CATRRGCNKEYH.

The rearrangement uses TRBV29-1 and TRBJ2-3; 11 bases map to TRBD1. The germline V gene encodes CDR1 SQVTM and CDR2 ANQGSEA. J was trimmed by 4 bases and V by 3 bases; bases with no gene match: 0. The CDR3 totals 13 residues. In DNA, the CDR3 is TGCAGCGTTGAGGGACAGGGGGCAGATACGCAGTATTTT. Encoded protein: CSVEGQGADTQYF.

A remark on this clonotype: The junction differs from germline at one of its ends, possibly a read error. The gene calls are TRBV5-4 and TRBJ2-1, with D perhaps TRBD2 (6 bases). CDR3 length: 13 amino acids. The V gene's germline CDR1 is SGHNT and CDR2 YYREEE (reference sequence). CDR3 coding DNA: TGTGCCAGCAGCTCCCGAGCCGCGGGAAGTCTGTCCTTC. This sequence encodes CASSSRAAGSLSF.

J is TRBJ2-5 and V is TRBV7-8, with 12 nucleotides matching TRBD1. The CDR3 totals 15 residues. Trimming at V came to 5 bases and at J to 11 bases, leaving 12 bases not matched to a gene. The germline V gene has CDR1 SGHVS and CDR2 FQNEAQ. The CDR3 DNA sequence: TGTGCCAGCAGCGCGCGACCAGGGACAGGGGGCACTCAGTACTTC. Amino acid sequence: CASSARPGTGGTQYF.

The V and J genes are TRBV2 and TRBJ2-1, with D perhaps matching TRBD1 or TRBD2 (5 bases each). The germline V gene has CDR1 SNHLY and CDR2 FYNNEI. Trimming left V 6 bases short and J 0 bases short, with 15 bases between. CDR3 size: 16 residues. The CDR3 bases are TGTGCCAGCAGGGGGGAGAGGACAAGCTCCTACAATGAGCAGTTCTTC. It codes for CASRGERTSSYNEQFF.

A remark on this clonotype: An end of the junction differs from the germline gene, which may be a read error. CDR3 bases: TGTGCCAGCAGCGCCACAGGGGGGAATGAAAAGCTGTTTTTT. This sequence encodes CASSATGGNEKLFF. The chain recombines TRBV9 with TRBJ1-4, with 8 bases lining up with TRBD1. CDR1 and CDR2 (germline): SGDLS, YYNGEE. The CDR3 is 14 amino acids.

V and J are TRBV9 and TRBJ2-7, with D perhaps assigned TRBD1 or TRBD2 (5 bases each). V gave up 4 bases and J gave up 13 bases, with 24 bases separating them. The length of the CDR3 is 14 residues. From germline, CDR1 is SGDLS and CDR2 YYNGEE. The CDR3 DNA reads TGTGCCAGCAGCTTAACCTCAGGGAGAGGCGACACCTACTTC. It specifies CASSLTSGRGDTYF.

The chain combines TRBV7-2 with TRBJ1-6; D perhaps matches TRBD1 (6 bases). Trimming cost V 3 bases and J 14 bases, with 23 bases left between them. Germline V gene sequence: CDR1 SGHTA, CDR2 FQGNSA. The CDR3 is made up of 16 amino acids. CDR3 loop: CASSLGGGAYYASLHF. CDR3 nucleotides: TGTGCCAGCAGCTTGGGGGGGGGCGCCTACTATGCATCCCTCCACTTT.

V and J are TRBV7-3 and TRBJ1-5; D is undetermined. The V gene lost 6 bases and the J gene lost 0 bases, with 9 bases spanning the gap. Germline values: CDR1 SGHTA, CDR2 FQGTGA. The CDR3 sequence is 14 residues long. The CDR3 DNA sequence: TGTGCCAGCAGTGTCTGGTATAGCAATCAGCCCCAGCATTTT. Translation gives CASSVWYSNQPQHF.

The chain links TRBV5-4 to TRBJ1-2; unclear D gene. The CDR3 loop spans 15 amino acids. Germline assignment: CDR1 SGHNT and CDR2 YYREEE (reference sequence). V was cut by 5 bases and J by 0 bases, with 14 bases left in between. Here the CDR3 reads CASSPKVTPNYGYTF. The CDR3 DNA is TGTGCCAGCAGTCCCAAGGTAACTCCTAACTATGGCTACACCTTC.

On this clonotype: Because the CDR3 is missing its conserved closing phenylalanine or tryptophan, this is likely a read error. No DNA is shown, since the ends of the CDR3 on it are uncertain; the CDR3 is the one TCRdb lists. V gene TRBV7-8 combines with J gene TRBJ2-7; the table gives TRBD2 as D, unverified against the DNA. Germline V lookup: CDR1 SGHVS, CDR2 FQNEAQ. The CDR3 is 18 residues long, counting both termini. CDR3 sequence: CASSLAGGPATLYFGPGI.

This chain links TRBV11-1 with TRBJ2-1, with 9 positions matching TRBD2. The CDR3 covers 16 residues. V shed 8 bases, J shed 8 bases, and the junction held 16 bases outside the gene matches. Per the germline V gene, CDR1 is SGHAT and CDR2 is FQDESV (reference sequence). In DNA form, the CDR3 reads TGTGCCAGCTCAATTCAAGGAAGCGGGGGGAGCGATGAGCAGTTCTTC. It is translated as CASSIQGSGGSDEQFF.

As concerns this clonotype: Mismatch with germline at one junction end may stem from a read error. The chain is built from TRBV7-8 and TRBJ2-3; D could derive from TRBD1 or TRBD2 (5 bases each). Germline assignment: CDR1 SGHVS and CDR2 FQNEAQ. This CDR3 region has 14 residues. This CDR3 reads CASSPVDGAEDTHF. CDR3 coding DNA: TGTGCCAGCAGCCCCGTTGACGGGGCCGAGGATACGCATTTT.

The chain combines TRBV6-1 with TRBJ1-1; 9 bases align to TRBD1. V shed 5 bases and J 0 bases; nucleotides not matched to a gene: 4. The CDR3 is made up of 15 amino acids. Germline V gives CDR1 MNHNS, CDR2 SASEGT. CDR3 sequence (DNA): TGTGCCAGCAGTATCAGGACAGGGGTGAACACTGAAGCTTTCTTT. Its protein product is CASSIRTGVNTEAFF.